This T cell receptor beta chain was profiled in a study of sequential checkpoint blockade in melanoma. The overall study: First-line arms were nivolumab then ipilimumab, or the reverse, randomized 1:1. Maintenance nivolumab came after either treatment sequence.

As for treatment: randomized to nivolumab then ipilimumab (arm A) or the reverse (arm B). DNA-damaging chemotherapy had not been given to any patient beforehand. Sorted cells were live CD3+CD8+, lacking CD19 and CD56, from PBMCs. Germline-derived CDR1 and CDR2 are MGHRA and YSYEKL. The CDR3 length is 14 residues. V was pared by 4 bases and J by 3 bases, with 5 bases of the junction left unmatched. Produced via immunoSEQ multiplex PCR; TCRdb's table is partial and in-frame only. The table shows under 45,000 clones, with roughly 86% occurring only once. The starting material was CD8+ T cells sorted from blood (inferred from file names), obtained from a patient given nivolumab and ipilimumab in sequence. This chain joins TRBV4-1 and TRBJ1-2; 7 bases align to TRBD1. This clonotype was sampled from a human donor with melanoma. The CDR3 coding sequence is TGCGCCAGCAGCCTTGGGACAGTGGACTATGGCTACACCTTC. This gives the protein CASSLGTVDYGYTF.